A single T cell receptor (beta chain) is shown here with its context. Antigen unknown. These data belong to a study of a mutant IDH1 vaccine in newly diagnosed glioma. V shed 2 bases and J shed 9 bases, with 10 bases lying between them. CDR3 length: 12 residues. CDR1 is ENHRY and CDR2 is SYGVKD in the germline V gene. The time point was: week 47, end of study. Every vaccination contained 300 ug of the mutant IDH1 20-mer peptide and was paired with topical imiquimod. Some clones are missing from TCRdb's copy, which holds only in-frame ones; the method was immunoSEQ multiplex PCR. The repertoire holds around 50,000 clones, around 60% seen once, with under 5.5% in the top ten.

The source material was peripheral blood mononuclear cells (PBMCs), sampled from a glioma patient whose treatment included an IDH1 peptide vaccine. This chain joins TRBV10-3 and TRBJ2-5, with D unclear. The receptor was isolated from a middle-aged man with glioma. Some clones in this sample may be carry-over from other donors' samples. Written as DNA, the CDR3 is TGTGCCATCAGTGAGGGCCTAGACCCCCAGTACTTC. It encodes CAISEGLDPQYF.